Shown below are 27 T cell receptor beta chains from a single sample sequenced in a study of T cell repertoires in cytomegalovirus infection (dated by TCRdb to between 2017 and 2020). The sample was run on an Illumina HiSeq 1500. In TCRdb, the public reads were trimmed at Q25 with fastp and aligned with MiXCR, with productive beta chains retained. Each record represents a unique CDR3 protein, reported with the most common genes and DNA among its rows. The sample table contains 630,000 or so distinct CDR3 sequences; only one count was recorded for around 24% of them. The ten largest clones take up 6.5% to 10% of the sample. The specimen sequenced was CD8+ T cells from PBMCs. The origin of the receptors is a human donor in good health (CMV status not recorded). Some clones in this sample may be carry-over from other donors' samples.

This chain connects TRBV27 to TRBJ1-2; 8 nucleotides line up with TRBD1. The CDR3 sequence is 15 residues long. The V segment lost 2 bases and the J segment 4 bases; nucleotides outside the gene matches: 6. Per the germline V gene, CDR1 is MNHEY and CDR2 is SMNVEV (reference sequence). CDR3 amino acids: CASSLRQGISYGYTF. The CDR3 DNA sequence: TGTGCCAGCAGTTTAAGACAGGGGATTAGCTATGGCTACACCTTC.

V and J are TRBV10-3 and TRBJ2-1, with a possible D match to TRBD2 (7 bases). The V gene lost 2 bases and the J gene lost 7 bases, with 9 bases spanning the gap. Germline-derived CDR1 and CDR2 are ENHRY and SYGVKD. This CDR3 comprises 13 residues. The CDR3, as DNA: TGTGCCATCAGTGAGAGGGGGGGGAATGAGCAGTTCTTC. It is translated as CAISERGGNEQFF.

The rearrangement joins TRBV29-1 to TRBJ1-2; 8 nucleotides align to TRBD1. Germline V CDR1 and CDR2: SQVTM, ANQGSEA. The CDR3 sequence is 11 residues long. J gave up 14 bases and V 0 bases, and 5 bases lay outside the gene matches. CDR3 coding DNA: TGCAGCGTTGAAGAGAGACAGGGGCTGACCTTC. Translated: CSVEERQGLTF.

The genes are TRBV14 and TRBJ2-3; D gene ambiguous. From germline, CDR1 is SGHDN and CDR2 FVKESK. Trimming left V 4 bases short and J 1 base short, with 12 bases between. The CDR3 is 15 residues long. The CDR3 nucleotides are TGTGCCAGCAGCCTCTGGGATTTGGGCACAGATACGCAGTATTTT. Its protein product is CASSLWDLGTDTQYF.

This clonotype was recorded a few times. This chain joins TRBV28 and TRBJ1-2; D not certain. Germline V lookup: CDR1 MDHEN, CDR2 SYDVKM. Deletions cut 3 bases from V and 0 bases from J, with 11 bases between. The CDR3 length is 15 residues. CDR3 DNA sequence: TGTGCCAGCAGTTTCGGCCTAGCAGCTAACTATGGCTACACCTTC. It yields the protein CASSFGLAANYGYTF.

CDR3 protein: CASSPRPGLSNTGELFF. CDR3 DNA: TGTGCCAGCAGCCCTAGGCCGGGACTCTCGAACACCGGGGAGCTGTTTTTT. The chain joins TRBV11-3 to TRBJ2-2; weak D call: TRBD2 (6 bases). V gave up 5 bases and J gave up 0 bases, with 16 bases separating them. From germline, CDR1 is SGHNT and CDR2 YENEEA. The length of the CDR3 is 17 residues.

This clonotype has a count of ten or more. CDR3 in DNA: TGTGCCAGCAGCCCCCGGGGGAGCCCCACAGATACGCAGTATTTT. Translation: CASSPRGSPTDTQYF. The chain has TRBV7-6 and TRBJ2-3; D may be TRBD2 (6 bases). CDR3 length: 15 amino acids. The V and J ends lost 5 bases and 2 bases respectively, with 14 bases between them. Per the germline V gene, CDR1 is SGHVS and CDR2 is FNYEAQ.

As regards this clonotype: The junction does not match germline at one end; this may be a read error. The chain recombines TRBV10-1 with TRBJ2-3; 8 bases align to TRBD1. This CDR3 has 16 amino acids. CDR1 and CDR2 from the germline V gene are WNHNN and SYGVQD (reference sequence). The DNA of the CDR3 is TGCGCCAACAGTGAGTCGATAGGACAGGGTATAGATACGCAGTATTTT. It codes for CANSESIGQGIDTQYF.

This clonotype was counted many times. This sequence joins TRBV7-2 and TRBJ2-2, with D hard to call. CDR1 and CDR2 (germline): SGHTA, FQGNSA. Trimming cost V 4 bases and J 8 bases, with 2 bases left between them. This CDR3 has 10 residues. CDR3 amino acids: CASSWGELFF. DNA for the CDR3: TGTGCCAGCAGCTGGGGGGAGCTGTTTTTT. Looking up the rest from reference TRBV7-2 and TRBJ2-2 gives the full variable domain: GAGVSQSPSNKVTEKGKDVELRCDPISGHTALYWYRQSLGQGLEFLIYFQGNSAPDKSGLPSDRFSAERTGGSVSTLTIQRTQQEDSAVYLCASSWGELFFGEGSRLTVL.

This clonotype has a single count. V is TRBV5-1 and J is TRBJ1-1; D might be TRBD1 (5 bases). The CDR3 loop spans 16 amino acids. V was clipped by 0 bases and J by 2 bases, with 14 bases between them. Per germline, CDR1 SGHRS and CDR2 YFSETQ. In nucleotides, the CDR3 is TGCGCCAGCAGCTTGGACGGGACGGGAGACAACACTGAAGCTTTCTTT. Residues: CASSLDGTGDNTEAFF.

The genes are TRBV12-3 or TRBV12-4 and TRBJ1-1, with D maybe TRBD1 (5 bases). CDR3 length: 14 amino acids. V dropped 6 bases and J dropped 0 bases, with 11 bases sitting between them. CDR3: CASRNFRVNTEAFF. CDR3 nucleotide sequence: TGTGCCAGCAGGAATTTCAGGGTGAACACTGAAGCTTTCTTT.

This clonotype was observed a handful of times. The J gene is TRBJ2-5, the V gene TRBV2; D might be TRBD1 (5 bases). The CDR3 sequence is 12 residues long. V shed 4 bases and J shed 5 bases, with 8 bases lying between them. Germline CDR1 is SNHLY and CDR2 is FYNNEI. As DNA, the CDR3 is TGTGCCAGCAGTGGGACATTGGAGACCCAGTACTTC. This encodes CASSGTLETQYF. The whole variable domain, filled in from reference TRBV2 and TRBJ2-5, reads EPEVTQTPSHQVTQMGQEVILRCVPISNHLYFYWYRQILGQKVEFLVSFYNNEISEKSEIFDDQFSVERPDGSNFTLKIRSTKLEDSAMYFCASSGTLETQYFGPGTRLLVL.

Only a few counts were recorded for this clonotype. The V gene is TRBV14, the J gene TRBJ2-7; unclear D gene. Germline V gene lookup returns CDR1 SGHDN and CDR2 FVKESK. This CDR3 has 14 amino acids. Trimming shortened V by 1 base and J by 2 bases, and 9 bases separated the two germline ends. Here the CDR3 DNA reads TGTGCCAGCAGCCAAGGCTTCGGAACCTACGAGCAGTACGTC. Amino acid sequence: CASSQGFGTYEQYV.

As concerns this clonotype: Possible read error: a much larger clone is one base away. The CDR3 reads CASNTDRSQWYYTF. CDR3 bases: TGTGCCAGCAACACAGACAGGTCTCAATGGTACTACACCTTC. V gene TRBV7-2 combines with J gene TRBJ1-2; D possibly corresponds to TRBD1 (6 bases). This CDR3 spans 14 amino acids. In germline, CDR1 is SGHTA, CDR2 FQGNSA. V was clipped by 7 bases and J by 10 bases, with 22 bases between them.

The CDR3 here is CASSRNVRGRGTEAFF. The DNA of the CDR3 is TGTGCCAGCAGCCGTAACGTCAGGGGGAGGGGTACTGAAGCTTTCTTT. This sequence joins TRBV28 and TRBJ1-1, with 7 positions matching TRBD1. Trimming removed 6 bases from V and 5 bases from J; junction bases left unmatched: 15. CDR1 and CDR2 from the germline V gene are MDHEN and SYDVKM. This CDR3 has 16 residues.

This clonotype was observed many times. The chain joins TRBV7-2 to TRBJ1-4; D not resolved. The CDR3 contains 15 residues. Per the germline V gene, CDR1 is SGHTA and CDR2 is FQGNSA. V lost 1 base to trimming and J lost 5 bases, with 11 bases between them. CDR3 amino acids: CASSLVHDYNEKLFF. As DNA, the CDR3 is TGTGCCAGCAGCTTAGTCCACGACTACAATGAAAAACTGTTTTTT.

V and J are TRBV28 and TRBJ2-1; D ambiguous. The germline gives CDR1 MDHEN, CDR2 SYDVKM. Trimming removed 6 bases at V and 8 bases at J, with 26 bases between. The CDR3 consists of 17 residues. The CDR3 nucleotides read TGTGCCAGCAGCCCCCCCCGACTCTTCCAAGATGTCGATGAGCAGTTCTTC. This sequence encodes CASSPPRLFQDVDEQFF.

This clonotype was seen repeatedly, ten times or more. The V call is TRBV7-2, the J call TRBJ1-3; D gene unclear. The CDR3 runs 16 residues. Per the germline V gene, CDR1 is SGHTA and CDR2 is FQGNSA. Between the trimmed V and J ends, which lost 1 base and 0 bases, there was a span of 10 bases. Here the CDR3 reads CASSLDSLISGNTIYF. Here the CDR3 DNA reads TGTGCCAGCAGCTTAGACAGTCTCATCTCTGGAAACACCATATATTTT.

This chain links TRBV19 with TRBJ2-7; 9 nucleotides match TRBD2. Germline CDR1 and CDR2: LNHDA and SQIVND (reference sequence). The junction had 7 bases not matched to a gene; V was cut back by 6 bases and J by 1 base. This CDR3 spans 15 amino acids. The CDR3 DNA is TGTGCCAGTAGCCCGGGACTAGCTGCGTCCTACGAGCAGTACGTC. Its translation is CASSPGLAASYEQYV.

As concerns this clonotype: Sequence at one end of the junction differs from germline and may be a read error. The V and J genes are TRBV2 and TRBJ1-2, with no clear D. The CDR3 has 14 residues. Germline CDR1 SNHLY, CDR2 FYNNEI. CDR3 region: CVSVEGRVNYGYTF. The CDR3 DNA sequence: TGTGTCAGCGTAGAGGGTCGAGTTAACTATGGCTACACCTTC. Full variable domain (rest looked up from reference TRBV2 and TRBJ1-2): EPEVTQTPSHQVTQMGQEVILRCVPISNHLYFYWYRQILGQKVEFLVSFYNNEISEKSEIFDDQFSVERPDGSNFTLKIRSTKLEDSAMYFCVSVEGRVNYGYTFGSGTRLTVV.

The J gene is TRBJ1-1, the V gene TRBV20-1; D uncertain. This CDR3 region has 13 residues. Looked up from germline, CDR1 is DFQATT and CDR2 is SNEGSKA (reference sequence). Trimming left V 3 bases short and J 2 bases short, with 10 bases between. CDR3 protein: CSASTYRNTEAFF. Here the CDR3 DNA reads TGCAGTGCTAGTACCTACAGAAACACTGAAGCTTTCTTT.

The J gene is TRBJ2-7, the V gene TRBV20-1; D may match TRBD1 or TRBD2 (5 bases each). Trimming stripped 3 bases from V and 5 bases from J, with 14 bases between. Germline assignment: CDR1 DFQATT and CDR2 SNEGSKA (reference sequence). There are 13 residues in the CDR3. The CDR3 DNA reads TGCAGTGCTAGGGGGACGTCAGCCCACGAGCAGTACTTC. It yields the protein CSARGTSAHEQYF.

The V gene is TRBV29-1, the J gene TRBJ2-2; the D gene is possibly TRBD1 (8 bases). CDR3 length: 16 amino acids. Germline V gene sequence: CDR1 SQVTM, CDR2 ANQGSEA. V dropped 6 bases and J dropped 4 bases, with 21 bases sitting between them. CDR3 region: CSVAGAGGYGTGELFF. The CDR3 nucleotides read TGCAGCGTCGCGGGGGCAGGGGGCTACGGCACCGGGGAGCTGTTTTTT.

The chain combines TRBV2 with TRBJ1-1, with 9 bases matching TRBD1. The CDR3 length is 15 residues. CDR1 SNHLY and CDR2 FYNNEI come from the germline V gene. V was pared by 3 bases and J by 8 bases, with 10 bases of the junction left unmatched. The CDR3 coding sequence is TGTGCCAGCAGTGACGAAAGTACAGGGGGCTTAGAAGCTTTCTTT. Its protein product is CASSDESTGGLEAFF.

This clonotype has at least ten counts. The CDR3 region is CASSLRWTSGGAGETQYF. The DNA for the CDR3 is TGTGCCAGCAGCTTACGGTGGACTAGCGGGGGGGCCGGGGAGACCCAGTACTTC. The chain joins TRBV7-8 to TRBJ2-5; 15 bases are a match to TRBD2. Trimming took 2 bases from V and 5 from J; bases not matched to a gene: 9. Germline V gene sequence: CDR1 SGHVS, CDR2 FQNEAQ. The CDR3 is 18 amino acids.

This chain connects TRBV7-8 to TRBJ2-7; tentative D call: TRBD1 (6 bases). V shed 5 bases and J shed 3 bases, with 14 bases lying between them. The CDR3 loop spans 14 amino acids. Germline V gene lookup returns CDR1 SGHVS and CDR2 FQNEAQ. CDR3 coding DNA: TGTGCCAGCAGCCACCGTACGGACAGCTACGAGCAGTACGTC. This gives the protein CASSHRTDSYEQYV.

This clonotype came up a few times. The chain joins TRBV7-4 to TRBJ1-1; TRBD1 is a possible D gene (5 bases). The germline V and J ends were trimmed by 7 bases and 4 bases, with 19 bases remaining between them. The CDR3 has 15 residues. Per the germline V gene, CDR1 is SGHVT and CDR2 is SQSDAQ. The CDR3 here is CASTGTLAGSTEAFF. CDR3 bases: TGTGCCAGCACCGGTACATTGGCAGGGTCCACTGAAGCTTTCTTT.